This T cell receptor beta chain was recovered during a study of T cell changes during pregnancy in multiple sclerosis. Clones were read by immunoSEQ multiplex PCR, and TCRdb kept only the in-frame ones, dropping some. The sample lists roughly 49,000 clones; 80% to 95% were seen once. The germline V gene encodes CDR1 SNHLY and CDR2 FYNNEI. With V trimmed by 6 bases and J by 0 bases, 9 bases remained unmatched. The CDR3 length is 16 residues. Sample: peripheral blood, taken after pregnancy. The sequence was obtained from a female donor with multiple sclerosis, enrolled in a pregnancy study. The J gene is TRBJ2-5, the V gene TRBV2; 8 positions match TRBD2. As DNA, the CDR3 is TGTGCCAGCAGGGGTATACGGGGGGGAGACCAAGAGACCCAGTACTTC. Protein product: CASRGIRGGDQETQYF.